The present TCR beta chain was sequenced within a study of patients and donors after allogeneic stem cell transplantation. Germline V lookup: CDR1 LGHNA, CDR2 YSLEER. Deletions cut 4 bases from V and 2 bases from J, with 18 bases between. The CDR3 is 16 amino acids. Only a few counts were recorded for this clonotype. TCRdb redid the calling of the RT-PCR reads with MiXCR, one entry per CDR3 protein. The table has about 160,000 distinct CDR3 sequences, about two fifths seen once; the top ten hold roughly 52%. The genes are TRBV4-3 and TRBJ2-7; D is undetermined. This TCR was recovered from a human donor who was either an allogeneic HSCT recipient or a stem cell or donor lymphocyte infusion donor (not recorded which). It is not recorded whose cells these are; they may come from a transplant donor. The sequenced sample was blood, either unsorted or a sorted T cell fraction (not recorded which). CDR3 in DNA: TGCGCCAGCAGCCTCCGTGCCGGGCGGAATACCTACGAGCAGTACTTC. Its translation: CASSLRAGRNTYEQYF.